The 25 T cell receptor beta chains below were found in one sample sequenced in a study of cytomegalovirus exposure and HLA in healthy donors. Primers included in the PCR were 60 Vbeta and 13 Jbeta primers. Method: immunoSEQ multiplex PCR; TCRdb's copy keeps in-frame clones and lacks some. Seen here are 150,000 to 200,000 clones, about three quarters observed once, and the top ten hold over 2.5%. The sequencing sample was made of PBMCs. These receptors all come from a woman aged 40 to 50 in good health and CMV-seropositive.

V usage is TRBV7-2 and J usage is TRBJ2-3, with D perhaps matching TRBD2 (6 bases). This CDR3 spans 15 amino acids. V was pared by 2 bases and J by 2 bases, with 11 bases between. Per the germline V gene, CDR1 is SGHTA and CDR2 is FQGNSA. DNA for the CDR3: TGTGCCAGCAGCTTAAGGGCGGGATCCACAGATACGCAGTATTTT. It translates to CASSLRAGSTDTQYF. The full variable domain, rest sourced from reference TRBV7-2 and TRBJ2-3, is GAGVSQSPSNKVTEKGKDVELRCDPISGHTALYWYRQSLGQGLEFLIYFQGNSAPDKSGLPSDRFSAERTGGSVSTLTIQRTQQEDSAVYLCASSLRAGSTDTQYFGPGTRLTVL.

V and J are TRBV7-2 and TRBJ1-2, with a weak D call TRBD1 (6 bases). The CDR3 loop spans 15 amino acids. Germline V CDR1 and CDR2: SGHTA, FQGNSA. Deletions cut 1 base from V and 4 bases from J, with 13 bases between. The CDR3 here is CASSLDRGALYGYTF. The DNA for the CDR3 is TGTGCCAGCAGCTTAGACCGGGGGGCTCTCTATGGCTACACCTTC.

CDR3: CAWSLKTVAKNIQYF. The CDR3, as DNA: TGTGCCTGGAGTCTGAAGACAGTAGCCAAAAACATTCAGTACTTC. The chain employs TRBV30 and TRBJ2-4; TRBD1 is a possible D gene (5 bases). This CDR3 is 15 amino acids long. Per the germline V gene, CDR1 is GTSNPN and CDR2 is SVGIG (reference sequence). The V end lost 2 bases, the J end lost 0 bases, and 11 bases lay between the germline ends.

The CDR3 sequence is CASSQGVGGVYEQFF. Written as DNA, the CDR3 is TGCGCCAGCAGCCAGGGCGTGGGCGGGGTATATGAGCAGTTCTTC. The chain uses TRBV4-3 and TRBJ2-1, with D possibly TRBD2 on 6 matching bases. Germline V CDR1 and CDR2: LGHNA, YSLEER. The CDR3 consists of 15 residues. With 3 bases removed from V and 8 bases from J, the gap between germline ends came to 17 bases.

The chain carries TRBV4-1 and TRBJ2-5, with D possibly TRBD2 on 6 matching bases. CDR1 is MGHRA, CDR2 YSYEKL, per germline. CDR3 length: 15 amino acids. Trimming cost V 1 base and J 1 base, with 10 bases left between them. Here the CDR3 reads CASSQVTSLQETQYF. The CDR3, as DNA: TGCGCCAGCAGCCAAGTTACTAGCCTCCAAGAGACCCAGTACTTC.

This clone came up a few times. The chain employs TRBV5-1 and TRBJ1-1; 9 positions match TRBD1. CDR3 length: 15 residues. The V and J ends lost 4 bases and 0 bases, in that order; junction bases with no gene match: 4. Per the germline V gene, CDR1 is SGHRS and CDR2 is YFSETQ. The CDR3 loop reads CASSKQGAVNTEAFF. Written as DNA, the CDR3 is TGCGCCAGCAGCAAACAGGGGGCAGTGAACACTGAAGCTTTCTTT.

The chain is built from TRBV19 and TRBJ2-1; 9 bases line up with TRBD2. The CDR3 consists of 15 residues. V lost 3 bases and J lost 6; bases outside the gene matches: 6. Germline lookup yields CDR1 LNHDA and CDR2 SQIVND (reference sequence). CDR3 sequence (DNA): TGTGCCAGTAGTATGATAGCGGGGGCCCTCAATGAGCAGTTCTTC. Its translation: CASSMIAGALNEQFF.

The chain carries TRBV25-1 and TRBJ1-5, with D unclear. Germline V CDR1 and CDR2: MGHDK, SYGVNS. CDR3 size: 13 residues. The ends were cut back, 3 bases at V and 2 bases at J, with 5 bases in the middle. Written as DNA, the CDR3 is TGTGCCAGCAGTGACGAGGGCAATCAGCCCCAGCATTTT. Translated: CASSDEGNQPQHF.

V is TRBV7-9 and J is TRBJ2-2, with D perhaps TRBD1 (5 bases). The CDR3 is 15 residues long. V dropped 4 bases and J dropped 3 bases, with 12 bases sitting between them. CDR1 and CDR2 (germline): SEHNR, FQNEAQ (reference sequence). CDR3 DNA: TGTGCCAGCAGCTCGGACACGACCGACACCGGGGAGCTGTTTTTT. It codes for CASSSDTTDTGELFF.

The chain carries TRBV5-6 and TRBJ2-5; a possible D gene is TRBD2 (6 bases). From germline, CDR1 is SGHDT and CDR2 YYEEEE. V shed 1 base and J shed 5 bases, with 15 bases lying between them. This CDR3 is built from 15 residues. The CDR3 region has the DNA TGTGCCAGCAGCTTGATTAGGGGAGGTCCGGAGACCCAGTACTTC. Protein: CASSLIRGGPETQYF.

V and J are TRBV19 and TRBJ2-7; 7 bases align to TRBD2. Germline CDR1 is LNHDA and CDR2 is SQIVND (reference sequence). The CDR3 is made up of 15 amino acids. V gave up 5 bases and J gave up 0 bases; unmatched junction bases: 7. The CDR3 sequence is CASSGGDLSSYEQYF. The CDR3 DNA reads TGTGCCAGTAGTGGGGGGGACCTGAGCTCCTACGAGCAGTACTTC.

This clone has more than one count but fewer than ten. The chain recombines TRBV29-1 with TRBJ1-2; the D gene is possibly TRBD1 (6 bases). The CDR3 is made up of 15 amino acids. Germline V CDR1 and CDR2: SQVTM, ANQGSEA. V was shortened by 0 bases and J by 4 bases, with 15 bases between the two germline ends. The CDR3 here is CSVEDRRGFIYGYTF. Here the CDR3 DNA reads TGCAGCGTTGAAGATCGCAGGGGTTTTATCTATGGCTACACCTTC.

Only one count was recorded for this clone. The J gene is TRBJ2-7, the V gene TRBV7-9; D remains ambiguous. Germline-derived CDR1 and CDR2 are SEHNR and FQNEAQ (reference sequence). This CDR3 is 12 amino acids long. Trimming pared 2 bases from V and 3 bases from J, leaving 5 bases between. The CDR3 protein is CASSLPDYEQYF. The CDR3 DNA follows: TGTGCCAGCAGCTTACCAGACTACGAGCAGTACTTC.

This rearrangement joins TRBV19 to TRBJ1-1; a weak D match, TRBD1 (6 bases). This CDR3 is 15 amino acids long. V was shortened by 5 bases and J by 0 bases, with 13 bases between the two germline ends. Per the germline V gene, CDR1 is LNHDA and CDR2 is SQIVND (reference sequence). The CDR3 DNA sequence: TGTGCCAGTAGTCGACAGGATACCATGAACACTGAAGCTTTCTTT. Translated, it gives CASSRQDTMNTEAFF.

The chain uses TRBV6-1 and TRBJ1-3, with TRBD1 identical over 8 bases. This CDR3 region has 14 residues. Germline V gene sequence: CDR1 MNHNS, CDR2 SASEGT. J was trimmed by 4 bases and V by 6 bases; bases with no gene match: 5. CDR3 coding DNA: TGTGCCAGCAGGGACAGGGTTACGGGAAACACCATATATTTT. Its translation is CASRDRVTGNTIYF.

V gene TRBV5-1 combines with J gene TRBJ2-5; perhaps TRBD1 as D (6 bases). Trimming removed 4 bases from V and 2 bases from J, with 6 bases in between. Germline V gene sequence: CDR1 SGHRS, CDR2 YFSETQ. This CDR3 contains 12 residues. The chain's CDR3 is CASSDRQETQYF. CDR3 bases: TGCGCCAGCAGCGACAGGCAAGAGACCCAGTACTTC.

The CDR3 loop reads CASSADGGYGYTF. In DNA form, the CDR3 reads TGCGCCAGCAGCGCGGACGGGGGCTATGGCTACACCTTC. The chain employs TRBV5-1 and TRBJ1-2, with a possible D match to TRBD1 (5 bases). V was shortened by 4 bases and J by 4 bases, with 11 bases between the two germline ends. The germline gives CDR1 SGHRS, CDR2 YFSETQ. The CDR3 has 13 residues. The full variable domain, completed using reference TRBV5-1 and TRBJ1-2, is KAGVTQTPRYLIKTRGQQVTLSCSPISGHRSVSWYQQTPGQGLQFLFEYFSETQRNKGNFPGRFSGRQFSNSRSEMNVSTLELGDSALYLCASSADGGYGYTFGSGTRLTVV.

The chain has TRBV5-1 and TRBJ2-7; 8 bases map to TRBD1. Germline assignment: CDR1 SGHRS and CDR2 YFSETQ. V was clipped by 6 bases and J by 1 base; unmatched bases: 6. The CDR3 loop spans 14 amino acids. DNA for the CDR3: TGCGCCAGCAAGGCAACAGGGGGGTCCTACGAGCAGTACTTC. This encodes CASKATGGSYEQYF. Drawing the rest from reference TRBV5-1 and TRBJ2-7, the complete variable domain is KAGVTQTPRYLIKTRGQQVTLSCSPISGHRSVSWYQQTPGQGLQFLFEYFSETQRNKGNFPGRFSGRQFSNSRSEMNVSTLELGDSALYLCASKATGGSYEQYFGPGTRLTVT.

In this sample, this clone turned up a few times. The chain carries TRBV10-1 and TRBJ2-2; 11 bases fit TRBD2. Trimming at V came to 4 bases and at J to 6 bases, leaving 13 bases not matched to a gene. The CDR3 extends over 18 amino acids. Germline V gene data show CDR1 as WNHNN and CDR2 as SYGVQD (reference sequence). The CDR3 region is CASSARLAGSVGAGELFF. Here the CDR3 DNA reads TGCGCCAGCAGTGCGAGACTAGCGGGATCAGTCGGCGCCGGGGAGCTGTTTTTT.

In this sample, this clone turned up a few times. This sequence joins TRBV30 and TRBJ1-2; D gene uncertain. Germline assignment: CDR1 GTSNPN and CDR2 SVGIG (reference sequence). CDR3 length: 13 residues. Trimming left V 0 bases short and J 4 bases short, with 9 bases between. For the CDR3, the DNA is TGTGCCTGGAGTGTGAGAGGGCCCTATGGCTACACCTTC. Translated: CAWSVRGPYGYTF.

The chain couples TRBV18 to TRBJ2-7; no reliable D call. The CDR3 sequence is 12 residues long. Germline CDR1 reads KGHSH; CDR2 reads LQKENI. V lost 6 bases to trimming and J lost 4 bases, with 10 bases between them. CDR3 nucleotide sequence: TGTGCCAGCTCCCCCGCAGGTTACGAGCAGTACTTC. Translated: CASSPAGYEQYF.

The gene calls are TRBV6-5 and TRBJ1-4; D perhaps matches TRBD1 (6 bases). The CDR3 is 14 amino acids. V lost 4 bases to trimming and J lost 10 bases, with 16 bases between them. CDR1 and CDR2 from the germline V gene are MNHEY and SVGAGI. The CDR3 sequence: CASSSTGGLGKLFF. For the CDR3, the DNA is TGTGCCAGCAGTTCGACAGGAGGTCTGGGAAAACTGTTTTTT.

V is TRBV5-1 and J is TRBJ2-1, with TRBD2 matching over 11 bases. From germline, CDR1 is SGHRS and CDR2 YFSETQ. V shed 6 bases and J 7 bases; nucleotides not matched to a gene: 9. This CDR3 region has 15 residues. The CDR3 nucleotides are TGCGCCAGCACCGTACTAGCGGGAGAGGTAAATGAGCAGTTCTTC. Its translation: CASTVLAGEVNEQFF.

The genes are TRBV7-2 and TRBJ2-7; D is possibly TRBD1 (6 bases). This CDR3 comprises 15 residues. Trimming stripped 5 bases from V and 4 bases from J, with 18 bases between. Germline loops: CDR1 SGHTA, CDR2 FQGNSA. This CDR3 is CASSPAGARTYEQYF. Here the CDR3 DNA reads TGTGCCAGCAGCCCCGCAGGGGCCAGGACATACGAGCAGTACTTC.

The chain recombines TRBV7-9 with TRBJ1-2; D possibly corresponds to TRBD1 (5 bases). From germline, CDR1 is SEHNR and CDR2 FQNEAQ (reference sequence). The CDR3 is made up of 16 amino acids. Trimming removed 7 bases from V and 2 bases from J, with 20 bases in between. The CDR3 sequence: CASTKPSGTFNYGYTF. CDR3 sequence (DNA): TGTGCCAGCACCAAACCCTCGGGGACTTTCAACTATGGCTACACCTTC.